A selection of T cell receptor beta chains follows, all from one sample in a study of neurological immune-mediated disorders. TCRdb passed the 5' RACE reads through MiXCR, listing each CDR3 protein once. The sample records about 20,000 distinct CDR3 sequences, 6% to 8.5% being singletons. The sequenced sample was CD8+ T cells from blood. These receptors originate from a woman aged 30 to 39 with HTLV-1-associated myelopathy (HAM/TSP). CDR3s include the opening cysteine and the closing phenylalanine or tryptophan. The D gene is left open where the match is weak. Expanded clones are given a class, and other clones once, few, many or no size at all.

j_call: TRBJ1-5; clone_size: many; d_call: .; v_call: TRBV15; cdr3_aa: CATSRDEGGESQPQHF; cdr3_nt: TGTGCCACCAGCAGAGATGAAGGGGGGGAATCTCAGCCCCAGCATTTT
j_call: TRBJ2-1; clone_size: many; d_call: .; v_call: TRBV6-4; cdr3_aa: CASSEGNPGNEQFF; cdr3_nt: TGTGCCAGCAGTGAAGGGAACCCGGGGAATGAGCAGTTCTTC
j_call: TRBJ2-7; clone_size: .; d_call: TRBD1; v_call: TRBV3-1; cdr3_aa: CVSSQDTGETYEQYF; cdr3_nt: TGTGTCAGCAGCCAAGATACAGGGGAGACCTACGAGCAGTACTTC
j_call: TRBJ2-3; clone_size: many; d_call: .; v_call: TRBV5-1; cdr3_aa: CASGLSDTQYF; cdr3_nt: TGCGCCAGCGGTCTATCAGATACGCAGTATTTT
j_call: TRBJ1-1; clone_size: many; d_call: .; v_call: TRBV5-6; cdr3_aa: CASSPAGLGYTEAFF; cdr3_nt: TGTGCCAGCAGCCCGGCCGGTTTGGGGTACACTGAAGCTTTCTTT
j_call: TRBJ2-7; clone_size: .; d_call: .; v_call: TRBV9; cdr3_aa: CASSDDSYEQYF; cdr3_nt: TGTGCCAGCAGCGACGACTCGTACGAGCAGTACTTC
j_call: TRBJ1-2; clone_size: many; d_call: TRBD1; v_call: TRBV20-1; cdr3_aa: CSATPGTGLVGYTF; cdr3_nt: TGCAGTGCCACCCCCGGGACAGGGTTGGTTGGCTACACCTTC
j_call: TRBJ1-1; clone_size: many; d_call: TRBD1; v_call: TRBV28; cdr3_aa: CASTTRRTGVMNTEAFF; cdr3_nt: TGTGCCAGCACCACGCGGAGGACAGGGGTCATGAACACTGAAGCTTTCTTT
j_call: TRBJ2-7; clone_size: many; d_call: .; v_call: TRBV12-5; cdr3_aa: CASGWLGYEQYF; cdr3_nt: TGTGCTAGTGGTTGGTTGGGCTACGAGCAGTACTTC
j_call: TRBJ1-6; clone_size: .; d_call: .; v_call: TRBV30; cdr3_aa: CAWRNQENSPLHF; cdr3_nt: TGTGCCTGGAGGAACCAGGAAAATTCACCCCTCCACTTT
j_call: TRBJ1-1; clone_size: many; d_call: .; v_call: TRBV12-3/TRBV12-4; cdr3_aa: CASSLMDTEAFF; cdr3_nt: TGTGCCAGCAGTTTAATGGACACTGAAGCTTTCTTT
j_call: TRBJ2-7; clone_size: many; d_call: TRBD2; v_call: TRBV20-1; cdr3_aa: CSAGREGRSYEQYF; cdr3_nt: TGCAGTGCTGGGCGGGAGGGCCGCTCCTACGAGCAGTACTTC
j_call: TRBJ2-1; clone_size: many; d_call: TRBD2; v_call: TRBV12-3/TRBV12-4; cdr3_aa: CASSPSSGGAEQFF; cdr3_nt: TGTGCCAGCAGTCCGTCTAGCGGGGGGGCTGAGCAGTTCTTC
j_call: TRBJ2-1; clone_size: many; d_call: .; v_call: TRBV30; cdr3_aa: CAWSGANRISNEQFF; cdr3_nt: TGTGCCTGGAGTGGCGCAAATAGGATAAGCAATGAGCAGTTCTTC
j_call: TRBJ1-1; clone_size: many; d_call: TRBD1; v_call: TRBV6-6; cdr3_aa: CASSSLIRTGGPDTEAFF; cdr3_nt: TGTGCCAGCAGTTCCTTAATTCGGACAGGGGGGCCAGACACTGAAGCTTTCTTT
j_call: TRBJ1-1; clone_size: many; d_call: .; v_call: TRBV7-9; cdr3_aa: CASSEITGMNTEAFF; cdr3_nt: TGTGCCAGCAGCGAAATCACAGGGATGAACACTGAAGCTTTCTTT
j_call: TRBJ2-4; clone_size: many; d_call: TRBD2; v_call: TRBV7-9; cdr3_aa: CASSRPGGENIQYF; cdr3_nt: TGTGCCAGCAGTCGTCCGGGGGGTGAAAACATTCAGTACTTC
j_call: TRBJ2-5; clone_size: many; d_call: .; v_call: TRBV11-3; cdr3_aa: CASSLGAYQETQYF; cdr3_nt: TGTGCCAGCAGCTTAGGGGCCTATCAAGAGACCCAGTACTTC
j_call: TRBJ1-1; clone_size: many; d_call: .; v_call: TRBV7-9; cdr3_aa: CASSPLPTAANEAFF; cdr3_nt: TGTGCCAGCAGCCCGTTGCCGACAGCAGCCAATGAAGCTTTCTTT
j_call: TRBJ2-1; clone_size: many; d_call: TRBD2; v_call: TRBV7-9; cdr3_aa: CASSPGPGLAYNEQFF; cdr3_nt: TGTGCCAGCAGCCCCGGACCGGGACTAGCCTACAATGAGCAGTTCTTC
j_call: TRBJ1-1; clone_size: many; d_call: .; v_call: TRBV5-1; cdr3_aa: CASSFGGPGEAFF; cdr3_nt: TGCGCCAGCAGCTTCGGGGGGCCCGGTGAAGCTTTCTTT
j_call: TRBJ2-3; clone_size: many; d_call: .; v_call: TRBV9; cdr3_aa: CASSRQADTQYF; cdr3_nt: TGTGCCAGCAGCAGACAGGCAGATACGCAGTATTTT
j_call: TRBJ2-7; clone_size: many; d_call: .; v_call: TRBV12-3/TRBV12-4; cdr3_aa: CASSVGHYYEQYF; cdr3_nt: TGTGCCAGCAGTGTGGGACACTACTACGAGCAGTACTTC
j_call: TRBJ2-4; clone_size: many; d_call: .; v_call: TRBV20-1; cdr3_aa: CSVNPGGRGLAKNIQYF; cdr3_nt: TGCAGTGTTAATCCCGGGGGAAGGGGACTAGCCAAAAACATTCAGTACTTC
j_call: TRBJ1-5; clone_size: .; d_call: .; v_call: TRBV5-5; cdr3_aa: CASSLTHSISNPNQPQHF; cdr3_nt: TGTGCCAGCAGCTTGACACACAGCATTTCCAACCCAAATCAGCCCCAGCATTTT
j_call: TRBJ2-1; clone_size: many; d_call: TRBD2; v_call: TRBV3-1; cdr3_aa: CASSRESGLAGPYNEQFF; cdr3_nt: TGTGCCAGCAGCCGAGAATCCGGACTAGCGGGGCCCTACAATGAGCAGTTCTTC
j_call: TRBJ2-3; clone_size: many; d_call: TRBD2; v_call: TRBV29-1; cdr3_aa: CSVEDLGTRSTDTQYF; cdr3_nt: TGCAGCGTTGAAGATTTAGGGACTAGGAGCACAGATACGCAGTATTTT
j_call: TRBJ1-1; clone_size: many; d_call: TRBD1; v_call: TRBV14; cdr3_aa: CASSQILKDRGMNTEAFF; cdr3_nt: TGTGCCAGCAGCCAGATCCTCAAGGACAGGGGCATGAACACTGAAGCTTTCTTT
j_call: TRBJ2-1; clone_size: many; d_call: TRBD2; v_call: TRBV6-4; cdr3_aa: CASSNSGGGDEQFF; cdr3_nt: TGTGCCAGCAGTAATTCGGGAGGGGGGGATGAGCAGTTCTTC
j_call: TRBJ2-3; clone_size: many; d_call: TRBD1; v_call: TRBV7-8; cdr3_aa: CASSLFGTETDTQYF; cdr3_nt: TGTGCCAGCAGCTTATTCGGGACAGAGACGGATACGCAGTATTTT
j_call: TRBJ2-1; clone_size: many; d_call: .; v_call: TRBV9; cdr3_aa: CASSVDGISYNEQFF; cdr3_nt: TGTGCCAGCAGCGTAGACGGGATTTCCTACAATGAGCAGTTCTTC
j_call: TRBJ1-3; clone_size: many; d_call: .; v_call: TRBV7-9; cdr3_aa: CASSEAGSGNTIYF; cdr3_nt: TGTGCCAGCAGCGAGGCAGGGTCTGGAAACACCATATATTTT
j_call: TRBJ1-1; clone_size: many; d_call: .; v_call: TRBV20-1; cdr3_aa: CSATHTMYTEAFF; cdr3_nt: TGCAGTGCTACCCATACGATGTACACTGAAGCTTTCTTT
j_call: TRBJ1-1; clone_size: many; d_call: .; v_call: TRBV27; cdr3_aa: CASSPHWSRVRTSWTEAFF; cdr3_nt: TGTGCCAGCAGTCCGCATTGGTCCAGGGTTAGAACTTCGTGGACTGAAGCTTTCTTT
j_call: TRBJ2-2; clone_size: many; d_call: .; v_call: TRBV5-1; cdr3_aa: CASSLYPEVNTGELFF; cdr3_nt: TGCGCCAGCAGCTTGTACCCGGAAGTGAACACCGGGGAGCTGTTTTTT
j_call: TRBJ2-1; clone_size: many; d_call: .; v_call: TRBV2; cdr3_aa: CASMAGANEQFF; cdr3_nt: TGTGCCAGCATGGCGGGGGCTAATGAGCAGTTCTTC
j_call: TRBJ1-2; clone_size: many; d_call: .; v_call: TRBV7-8; cdr3_aa: CASSEVMINYGYTF; cdr3_nt: TGTGCCAGCAGCGAGGTGATGATTAACTATGGCTACACCTTC
j_call: TRBJ2-1; clone_size: many; d_call: TRBD2; v_call: TRBV7-9; cdr3_aa: CASSPPGGKAYNEQFF; cdr3_nt: TGTGCCAGCAGCCCACCGGGGGGGAAGGCTTACAATGAGCAGTTCTTC
j_call: TRBJ2-1; clone_size: many; d_call: TRBD2; v_call: TRBV11-2; cdr3_aa: CASSLISGGRNEQFF; cdr3_nt: TGTGCCAGCAGCTTAATATCGGGGGGGAGGAATGAGCAGTTCTTC
j_call: TRBJ2-1; clone_size: .; d_call: .; v_call: TRBV4-1; cdr3_aa: CARSAYNEQFF; cdr3_nt: TGCGCCAGAAGCGCGTACAATGAGCAGTTCTTC
j_call: TRBJ2-7; clone_size: many; d_call: TRBD2; v_call: TRBV7-2; cdr3_aa: CASRIPSGGVFGEQYF; cdr3_nt: TGTGCCAGCAGGATTCCTAGCGGGGGGGTCTTCGGAGAGCAGTACTTC
j_call: TRBJ1-1; clone_size: many; d_call: .; v_call: TRBV7-9; cdr3_aa: CASSVAGIEAFF; cdr3_nt: TGTGCCAGCAGCGTAGCAGGGATTGAAGCTTTCTTT